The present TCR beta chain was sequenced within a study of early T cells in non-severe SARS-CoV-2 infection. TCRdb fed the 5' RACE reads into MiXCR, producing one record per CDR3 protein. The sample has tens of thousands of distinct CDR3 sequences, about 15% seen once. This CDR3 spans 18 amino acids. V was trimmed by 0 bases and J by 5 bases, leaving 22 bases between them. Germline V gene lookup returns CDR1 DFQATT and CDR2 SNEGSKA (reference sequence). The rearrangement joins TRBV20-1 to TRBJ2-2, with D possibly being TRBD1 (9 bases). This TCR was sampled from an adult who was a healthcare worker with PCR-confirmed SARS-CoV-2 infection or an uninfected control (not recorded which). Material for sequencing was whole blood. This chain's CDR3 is CSARDPAGGQGQTGELFF. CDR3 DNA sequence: TGCAGTGCTAGAGACCCCGCGGGGGGACAGGGCCAGACCGGGGAGCTGTTTTTT.